This TCR beta chain was profiled in a study of cytomegalovirus exposure and HLA in healthy donors. Germline CDR1 and CDR2: MDHEN and SYDVKM. The length of the CDR3 is 14 residues. Notes on the study in general: Most CMV-associated TCR beta chains appeared HLA-restricted in a later analysis.

With respect to this clone: What it binds is unknown. One end of the junction varies from germline; a read error may be responsible.

Vbeta (60) and Jbeta (13) primers were used in the PCR. Using immunoSEQ multiplex PCR, the repertoire was profiled, and TCRdb retains in-frame clones only, with some absent. The table has 85,000 to 90,000 clones, just under 90% seen once. The specimen was PBMCs. The rearrangement uses TRBV28 and TRBJ1-1, with TRBD1 identical over 7 bases. This receptor was taken from a man aged 18 to 29 in good health and CMV-seronegative. DNA for the CDR3: TGTGCCAGCAGTTCTCCGACAGGGAGAACTGAAGCTCTCTTT. It codes for CASSSPTGRTEALF.